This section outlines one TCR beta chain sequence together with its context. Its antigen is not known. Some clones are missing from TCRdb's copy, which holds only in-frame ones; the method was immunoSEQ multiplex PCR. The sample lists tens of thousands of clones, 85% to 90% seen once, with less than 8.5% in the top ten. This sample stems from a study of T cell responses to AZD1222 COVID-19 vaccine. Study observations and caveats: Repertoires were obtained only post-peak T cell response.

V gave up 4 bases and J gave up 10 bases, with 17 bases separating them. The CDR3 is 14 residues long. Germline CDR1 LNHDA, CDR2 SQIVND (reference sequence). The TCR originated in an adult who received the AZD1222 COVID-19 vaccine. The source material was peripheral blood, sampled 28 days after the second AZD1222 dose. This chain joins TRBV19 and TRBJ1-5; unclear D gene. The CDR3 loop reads CASSSLMGARPQHF. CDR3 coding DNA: TGTGCCAGTAGTAGCTTGATGGGAGCACGTCCCCAGCATTTT.